The source of this T cell receptor beta chain is a study of beta chain features in type 1 diabetes. The authors reverse transcribed all of the isolated RNA, so sequencing captured expressed TCRB transcripts. Roughly 3.6 million reads was the average for naive, central memory and regulatory T cell samples. Clones were sequenced by immunoSEQ multiplex PCR, and TCRdb holds only the in-frame ones, with some missing. The repertoire holds 150,000 or so clones, with 11% as singletons. The junction had 3 bases not matched to a gene; V was cut back by 5 bases and J by 4 bases. This CDR3 has 14 amino acids. The germline gives CDR1 LGHNA, CDR2 YNFKEQ.

What was sequenced was central memory CD4+ T cells from blood. The sequence derives from a man between 18 and 29 years old in good health. V gene TRBV4-2 combines with J gene TRBJ2-7, with 12 bases fitting TRBD1. CDR3 DNA sequence: TGTGCCAGCAGCAGGGACAGGGGGCAATACGAGCAGTACTTC. Its translation: CASSRDRGQYEQYF.